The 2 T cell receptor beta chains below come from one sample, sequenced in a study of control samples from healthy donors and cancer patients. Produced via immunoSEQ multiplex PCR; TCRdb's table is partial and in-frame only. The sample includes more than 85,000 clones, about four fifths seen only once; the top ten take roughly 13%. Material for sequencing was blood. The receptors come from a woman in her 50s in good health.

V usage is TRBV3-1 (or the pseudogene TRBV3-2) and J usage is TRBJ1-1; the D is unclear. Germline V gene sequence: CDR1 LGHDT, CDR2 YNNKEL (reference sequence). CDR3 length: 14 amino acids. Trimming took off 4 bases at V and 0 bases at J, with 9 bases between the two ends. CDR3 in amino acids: CASSPGFMNTEAFF. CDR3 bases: TGTGCCAGCAGCCCGGGGTTCATGAACACTGAAGCTTTCTTT.

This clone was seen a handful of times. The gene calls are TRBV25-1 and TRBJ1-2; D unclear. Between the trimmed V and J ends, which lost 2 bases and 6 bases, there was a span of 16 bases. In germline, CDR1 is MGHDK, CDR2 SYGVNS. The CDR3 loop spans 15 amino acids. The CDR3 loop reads CASSETHTVGNGYTF. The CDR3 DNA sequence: TGTGCCAGCAGTGAAACCCACACGGTGGGGAATGGCTACACCTTC.